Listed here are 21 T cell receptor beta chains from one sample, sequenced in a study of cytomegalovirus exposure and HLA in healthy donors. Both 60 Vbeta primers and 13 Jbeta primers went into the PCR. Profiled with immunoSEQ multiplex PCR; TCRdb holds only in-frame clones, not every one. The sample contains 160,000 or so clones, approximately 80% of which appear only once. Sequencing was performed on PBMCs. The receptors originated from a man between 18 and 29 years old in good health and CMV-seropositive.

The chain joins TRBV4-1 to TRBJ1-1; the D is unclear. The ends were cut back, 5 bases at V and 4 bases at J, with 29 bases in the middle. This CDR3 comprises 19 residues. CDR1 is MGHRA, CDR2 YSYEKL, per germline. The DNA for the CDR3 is TGCGCCAGCAGCTTTCAAGATATCAAATTGGCTTACCTCCCCACTGAAGCTTTCTTT. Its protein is CASSFQDIKLAYLPTEAFF.

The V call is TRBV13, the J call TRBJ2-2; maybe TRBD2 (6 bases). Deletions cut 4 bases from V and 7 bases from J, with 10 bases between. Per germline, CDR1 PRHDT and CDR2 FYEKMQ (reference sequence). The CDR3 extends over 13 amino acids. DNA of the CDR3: TGTGCCAGCAGCTCGGGCGGGGACGGGGAGCTGTTTTTT. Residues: CASSSGGDGELFF.

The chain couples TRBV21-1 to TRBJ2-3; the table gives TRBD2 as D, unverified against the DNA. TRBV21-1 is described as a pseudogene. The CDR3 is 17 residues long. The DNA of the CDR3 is TGTGCCAGCAGCAAACGCTGGCCAGCGGGGGGGTCAGATACGCAGTATTTT. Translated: CASSKRWPAGGSDTQYF.

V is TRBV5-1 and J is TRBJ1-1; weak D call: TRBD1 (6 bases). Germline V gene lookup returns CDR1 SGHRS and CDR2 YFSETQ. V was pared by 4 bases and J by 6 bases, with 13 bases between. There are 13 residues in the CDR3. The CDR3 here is CASSPGHLPEAFF. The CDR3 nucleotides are TGCGCCAGCAGCCCGGGACACCTACCTGAAGCTTTCTTT.

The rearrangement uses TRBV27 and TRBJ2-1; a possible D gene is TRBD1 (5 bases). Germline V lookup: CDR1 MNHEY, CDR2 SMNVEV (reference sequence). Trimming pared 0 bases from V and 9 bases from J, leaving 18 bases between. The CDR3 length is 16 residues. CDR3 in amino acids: CASSLSIVAGSFEQFF. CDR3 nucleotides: TGTGCCAGCAGTTTATCGATAGTGGCAGGGTCGTTTGAGCAGTTCTTC.

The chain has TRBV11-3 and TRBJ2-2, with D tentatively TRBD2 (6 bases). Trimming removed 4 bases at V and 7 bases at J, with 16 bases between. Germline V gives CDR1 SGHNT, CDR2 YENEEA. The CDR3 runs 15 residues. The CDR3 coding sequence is TGTGCCAGCAGCTCTAGACTAGAGGGCGGCGGGGAGCTGTTTTTT. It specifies CASSSRLEGGGELFF.

The CDR3 DNA reads TGTGCCTGGAGTGCGAGGGGGAGGAACACTGAAGCTTTCTTT. Translation gives CAWSARGRNTEAFF. This rearrangement joins TRBV30 to TRBJ1-1; D may be TRBD1 (6 bases). This CDR3 has 14 amino acids. V was shortened by 1 base and J by 1 base, with 10 bases between the two germline ends. Germline loops: CDR1 GTSNPN, CDR2 SVGIG (reference sequence).

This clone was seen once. The CDR3 DNA reads TGTGCCAGTAGTATACGGCAGGATCAGCCCCAGCATTTT. Its translation: CASSIRQDQPQHF. The chain links TRBV19 to TRBJ1-5; D uncertain. CDR3 size: 13 residues. Germline V gives CDR1 LNHDA, CDR2 SQIVND (reference sequence). V lost 2 bases and J 5 bases, leaving 7 bases between the germline ends.

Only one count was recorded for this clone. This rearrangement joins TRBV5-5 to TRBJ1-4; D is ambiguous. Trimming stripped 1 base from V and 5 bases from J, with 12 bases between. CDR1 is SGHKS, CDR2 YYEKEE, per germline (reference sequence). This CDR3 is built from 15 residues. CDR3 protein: CASSLRGAENEKLFF. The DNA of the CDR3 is TGTGCCAGCAGCTTGAGAGGTGCCGAGAATGAAAAACTGTTTTTT.

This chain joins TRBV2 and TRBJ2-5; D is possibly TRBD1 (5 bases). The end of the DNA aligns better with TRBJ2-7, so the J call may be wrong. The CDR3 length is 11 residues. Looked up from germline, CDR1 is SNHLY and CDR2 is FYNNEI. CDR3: CAGASSYEQYF. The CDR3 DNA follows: TGTGCTGGGGCTTCATCCTACGAGCAGTACTTC.

The CDR3 reads CASSNAGTGSYEQYF. The CDR3 DNA reads as TGTGCCAGCAGCAACGCCGGGACAGGGTCCTACGAGCAGTACTTC. The chain is built from TRBV5-6 and TRBJ2-7; TRBD1 matches 9 bases. CDR3 length: 15 amino acids. Germline-derived CDR1 and CDR2 are SGHDT and YYEEEE. V shed 4 bases, J shed 1 base, and the junction held 6 bases outside the gene matches.

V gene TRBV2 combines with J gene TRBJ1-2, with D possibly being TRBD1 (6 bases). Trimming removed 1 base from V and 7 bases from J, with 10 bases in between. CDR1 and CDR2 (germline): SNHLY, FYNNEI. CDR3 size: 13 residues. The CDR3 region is CASSEVRGFGYTF. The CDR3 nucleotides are TGTGCCAGCAGTGAAGTAAGGGGGTTTGGCTACACCTTC.

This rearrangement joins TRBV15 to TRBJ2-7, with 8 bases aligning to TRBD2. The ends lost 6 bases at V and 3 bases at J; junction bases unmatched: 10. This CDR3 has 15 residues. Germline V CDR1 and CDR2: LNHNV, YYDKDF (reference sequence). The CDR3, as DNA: TGTGCCACCAGGAGTACTAGCGGCCCGTTCTACGAGCAGTACTTC. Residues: CATRSTSGPFYEQYF. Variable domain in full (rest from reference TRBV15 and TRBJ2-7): DAMVIQNPRYQVTQFGKPVTLSCSQTLNHNVMYWYQQKSSQAPKLLFHYYDKDFNNEADTPDNFQSRRPNTSFCFLDIRSPGLGDTAMYLCATRSTSGPFYEQYFGPGTRLTVT.

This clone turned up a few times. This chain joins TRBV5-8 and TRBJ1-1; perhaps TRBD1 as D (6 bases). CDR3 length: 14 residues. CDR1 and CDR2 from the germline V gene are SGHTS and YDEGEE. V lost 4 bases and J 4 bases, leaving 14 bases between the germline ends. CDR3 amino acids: CASSGRGSGTEAFF. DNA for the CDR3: TGTGCCAGCAGCGGAAGGGGGAGCGGCACTGAAGCTTTCTTT.

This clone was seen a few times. This CDR3 reads CASSQDGMSDTIYF. The CDR3 DNA follows: TGCGCCAGCAGCCAAGACGGTATGTCGGACACCATATATTTT. The genes are TRBV4-3 and TRBJ1-3; D gene uncertain. The CDR3 spans 14 residues. CDR1 and CDR2 (germline): LGHNA, YSLEER. V gave up 0 bases and J gave up 8 bases, with 11 bases separating them.

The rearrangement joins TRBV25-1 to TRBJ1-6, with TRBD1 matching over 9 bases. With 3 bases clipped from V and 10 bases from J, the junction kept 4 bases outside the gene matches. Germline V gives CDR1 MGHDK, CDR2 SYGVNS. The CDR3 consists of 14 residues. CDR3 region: CASSDRDRASPLHF. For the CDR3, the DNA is TGTGCCAGCAGTGACCGGGACAGGGCCTCACCCCTCCACTTT. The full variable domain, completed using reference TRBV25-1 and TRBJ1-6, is EADIYQTPRYLVIGTGKKITLECSQTMGHDKMYWYQQDPGMELHLIHYSYGVNSTEKGDLSSESTVSRIRTEHFPLTLESARPSHTSQYLCASSDRDRASPLHFGNGTRLTVT.

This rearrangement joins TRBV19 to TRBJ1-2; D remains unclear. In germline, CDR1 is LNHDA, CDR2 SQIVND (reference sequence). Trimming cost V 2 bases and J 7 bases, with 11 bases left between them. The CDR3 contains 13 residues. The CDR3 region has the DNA TGTGCCAGTAGTATAACCGGGTTCGTTGGCTACACCTTC. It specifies CASSITGFVGYTF.

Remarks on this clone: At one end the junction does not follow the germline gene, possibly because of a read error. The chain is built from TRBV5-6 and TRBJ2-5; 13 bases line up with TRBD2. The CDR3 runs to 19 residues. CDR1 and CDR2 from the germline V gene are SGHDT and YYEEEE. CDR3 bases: TGTGCCAGCAGTTTGGGACAGCAGTGGGGACTAGCGGGACGCGAGACCCAGTACTTC. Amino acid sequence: CASSLGQQWGLAGRETQYF.

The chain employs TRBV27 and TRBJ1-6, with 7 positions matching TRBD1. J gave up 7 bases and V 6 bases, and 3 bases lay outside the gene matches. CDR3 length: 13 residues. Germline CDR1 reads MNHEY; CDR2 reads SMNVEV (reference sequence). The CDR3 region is CASRRDRNSPLHF. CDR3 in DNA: TGTGCCAGCAGACGGGACAGAAATTCACCCCTCCACTTT.

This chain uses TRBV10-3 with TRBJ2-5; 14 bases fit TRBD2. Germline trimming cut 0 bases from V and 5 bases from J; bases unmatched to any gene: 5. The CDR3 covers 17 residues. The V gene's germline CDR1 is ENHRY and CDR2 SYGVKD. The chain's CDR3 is CAISESTSGGARETQYF. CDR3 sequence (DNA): TGTGCCATCAGTGAGTCGACTAGCGGGGGGGCCCGTGAGACCCAGTACTTC.

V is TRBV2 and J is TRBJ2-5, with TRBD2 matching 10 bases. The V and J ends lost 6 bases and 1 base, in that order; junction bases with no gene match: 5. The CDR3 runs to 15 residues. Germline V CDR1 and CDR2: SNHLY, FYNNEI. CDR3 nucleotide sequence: TGTGCCAGCAGGCGACTAGCGGGCATCCAAGAGACCCAGTACTTC. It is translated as CASRRLAGIQETQYF.